A selection of T cell receptor beta chains follows, all from one sample in a study of T cells in Graves' hyperthyroidism and ophthalmopathy. TCRdb used MiXCR to reprocess the multiplex PCR reads, holding one entry per CDR3 protein. The data show a few hundred thousand distinct CDR3 sequences, with 46% seen just once and under 20% held by the top ten. Sequenced sample: peripheral blood or thyroid tissue (not recorded which). These receptors were taken from an adult woman with Graves' disease, either hyperthyroidism or ophthalmopathy (not recorded which). Each CDR3 is given with its conserved first and last residue. The D gene is left open where the match is weak. Rows may omit the clone size; those that give it use once, few, many or a size class.

d_call	v_call	j_call	clone_size	cdr3_nt	cdr3_aa
.	TRBV5-1	TRBJ1-2	.	TGCGCCAGCAGCACACCCCAGGGGTCCTACACCTTC	CASSTPQGSYTF
TRBD1	TRBV12-3/TRBV12-4	TRBJ2-2	many	TGTGCCAGCAGCAGACAGGGGGCTGGGACCGGGGAGCTGTTTTTT	CASSRQGAGTGELFF
TRBD1	TRBV10-3	TRBJ2-5	.	TGTGCCATCAAGGCCCCGAGACAGGGGAATCAGCCCCAGTACTTC	CAIKAPRQGNQPQYF
TRBD1	TRBV5-1	TRBJ1-1	.	TGCGCCAGCAGCCCTACGACAGGGTGGGGCACTGAAGCTTTCTTT	CASSPTTGWGTEAFF
.	TRBV3-1	TRBJ1-2	many	TGTGCCAGCAGCCAAATGAGGGAGGGAGGCTACACCTTC	CASSQMREGGYTF
.	TRBV11-2	TRBJ2-7	many	TGTGCCAGCAGCCGCTTTTGGGACTACGAGCAGTACTTC	CASSRFWDYEQYF
TRBD1	TRBV10-3	TRBJ2-7	.	TGTGCCATCAGCCACCCGGGACAGGCAAGCGAGCAGTACTTC	CAISHPGQASEQYF
.	TRBV29-1	TRBJ1-1	.	TGCAGCTTGGACGGGCGAAACACTGAAGCTTTCTTT	CSLDGRNTEAFF
TRBD1	TRBV5-1	TRBJ1-4	many	TGCGCCAGCAGCGTGGGACAGGGGGGGAATGAAAAACTGTTTTTT	CASSVGQGGNEKLFF
.	TRBV10-2	TRBJ1-2	many	TGCGCCAGCAGTGAGTCGCGGGGAGACTATGGCTACACCTTC	CASSESRGDYGYTF